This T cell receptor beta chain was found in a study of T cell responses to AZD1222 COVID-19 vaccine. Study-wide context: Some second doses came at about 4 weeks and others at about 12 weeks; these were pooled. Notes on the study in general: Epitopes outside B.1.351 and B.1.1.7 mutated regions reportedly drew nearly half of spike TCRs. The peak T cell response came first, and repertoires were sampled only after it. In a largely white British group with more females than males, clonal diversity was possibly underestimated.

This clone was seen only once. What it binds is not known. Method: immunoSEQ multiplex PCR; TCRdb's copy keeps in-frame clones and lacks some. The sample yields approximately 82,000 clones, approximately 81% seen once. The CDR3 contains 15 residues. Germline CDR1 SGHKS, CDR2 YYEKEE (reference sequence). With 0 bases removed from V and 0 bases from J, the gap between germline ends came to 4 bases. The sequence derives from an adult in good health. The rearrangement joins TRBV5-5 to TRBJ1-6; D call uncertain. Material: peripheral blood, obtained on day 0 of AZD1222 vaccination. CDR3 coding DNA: TGTGCCAGCAGCTTGGGGGGCTCCTATAATTCACCCCTCCACTTT. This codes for CASSLGGSYNSPLHF.